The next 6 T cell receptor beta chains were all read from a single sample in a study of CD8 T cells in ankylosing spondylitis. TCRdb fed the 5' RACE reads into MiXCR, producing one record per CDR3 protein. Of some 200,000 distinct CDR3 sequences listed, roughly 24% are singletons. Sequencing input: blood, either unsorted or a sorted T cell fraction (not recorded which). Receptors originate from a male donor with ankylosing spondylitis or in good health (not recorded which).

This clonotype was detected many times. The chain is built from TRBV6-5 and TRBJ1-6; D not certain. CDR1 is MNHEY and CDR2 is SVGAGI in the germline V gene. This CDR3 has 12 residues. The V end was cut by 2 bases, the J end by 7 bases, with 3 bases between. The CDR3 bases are TGTGCCAGCAGTTACCCCAATTCACCCCTCCACTTT. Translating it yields CASSYPNSPLHF.

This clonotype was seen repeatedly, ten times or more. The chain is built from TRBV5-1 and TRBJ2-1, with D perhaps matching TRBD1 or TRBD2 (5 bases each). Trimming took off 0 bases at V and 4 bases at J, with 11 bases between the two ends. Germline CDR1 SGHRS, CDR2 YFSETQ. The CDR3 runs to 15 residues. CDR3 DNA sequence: TGCGCCAGCAGCTTGGCCGGGGACGGTTACAATGAGCAGTTCTTC. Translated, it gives CASSLAGDGYNEQFF.

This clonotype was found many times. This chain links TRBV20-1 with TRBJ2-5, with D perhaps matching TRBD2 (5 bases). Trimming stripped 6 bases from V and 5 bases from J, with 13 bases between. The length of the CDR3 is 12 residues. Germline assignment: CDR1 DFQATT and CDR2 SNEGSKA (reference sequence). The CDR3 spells CSARRPGETQYF. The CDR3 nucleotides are TGCAGTGCCCGTCGACCGGGGGAGACCCAGTACTTC.

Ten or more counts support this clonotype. CDR3 region: CASSQFRTENTEAFF. For the CDR3, the DNA is TGTGCCAGCAGCCAATTCAGGACAGAGAACACTGAAGCTTTCTTT. The rearrangement links TRBV5-6 to TRBJ1-1; weak D call: TRBD1 (6 bases). Per germline, CDR1 SGHDT and CDR2 YYEEEE. Trimming shortened V by 4 bases and J by 1 base, and 14 bases separated the two germline ends. This CDR3 is built from 15 residues. Together with reference TRBV5-6 and TRBJ1-1, the CDR3 gives the full variable domain: DAGVTQSPTHLIKTRGQQVTLRCSPKSGHDTVSWYQQALGQGPQFIFQYYEEEERQRGNFPDRFSGHQFPNYSSELNVNALLLGDSALYLCASSQFRTENTEAFFGQGTRLTVV.

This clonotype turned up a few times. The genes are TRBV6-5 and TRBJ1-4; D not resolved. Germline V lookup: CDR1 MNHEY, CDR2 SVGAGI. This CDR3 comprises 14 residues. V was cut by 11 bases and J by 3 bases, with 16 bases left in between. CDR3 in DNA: TGTGCCCTCAGTTATGTCGGGCCTAATGAAAAACTGTTTTTT. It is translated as CALSYVGPNEKLFF.

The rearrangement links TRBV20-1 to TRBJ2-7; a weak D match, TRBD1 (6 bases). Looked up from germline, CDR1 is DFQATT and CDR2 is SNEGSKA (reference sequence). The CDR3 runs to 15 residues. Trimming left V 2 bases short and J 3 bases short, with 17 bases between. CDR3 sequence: CSARRPGERVYEQYF. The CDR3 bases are TGCAGTGCTAGAAGGCCAGGGGAGAGGGTCTACGAGCAGTACTTC.